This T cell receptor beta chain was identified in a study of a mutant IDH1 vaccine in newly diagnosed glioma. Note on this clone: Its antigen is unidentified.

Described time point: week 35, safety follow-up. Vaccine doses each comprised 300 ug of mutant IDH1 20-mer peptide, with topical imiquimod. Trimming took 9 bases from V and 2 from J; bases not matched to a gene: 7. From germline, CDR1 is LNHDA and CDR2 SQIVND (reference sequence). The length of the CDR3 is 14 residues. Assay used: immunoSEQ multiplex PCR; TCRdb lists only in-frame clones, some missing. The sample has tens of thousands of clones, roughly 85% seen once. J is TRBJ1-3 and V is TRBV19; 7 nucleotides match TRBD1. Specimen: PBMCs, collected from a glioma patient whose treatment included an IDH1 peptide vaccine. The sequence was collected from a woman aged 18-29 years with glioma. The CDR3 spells CASRTGGTGNTIYF. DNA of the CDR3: TGTGCCAGCAGGACAGGAGGGACTGGAAACACCATATATTTT.